This T cell receptor beta chain is drawn from a study of cytomegalovirus exposure and HLA in healthy donors. The study, taken as a whole, reports: Highly shared sequence variants in one cluster were likely a sequencing artifact.

PCR involved 60 Vbeta and 13 Jbeta primers. Produced via immunoSEQ multiplex PCR; TCRdb's table is partial and in-frame only. The sample lists 60,000 to 70,000 clones, roughly 69% occurring once. Comments on this clone: The antigen is not known.

V was trimmed by 4 bases and J by 6 bases, leaving 14 bases between them. The CDR3 consists of 14 residues. Germline CDR1 is SGDLS and CDR2 is YYNGEE. The clonotype originates from a woman aged 45 to 65 in good health and CMV-seronegative. The chain couples TRBV9 to TRBJ2-1, with a weak D call TRBD2 (6 bases). Specimen: PBMCs. The CDR3 loop is CASSLGLFRNEQFF. The CDR3 nucleotides read TGTGCCAGCAGCTTGGGACTCTTCCGCAATGAGCAGTTCTTC.